This T cell receptor (beta chain) was captured in a study of regulatory T cells in long-lasting Graves disease. Building of the TCR beta libraries involved iRepertoire HTBI primers and Arm-PCR of CDR3 regions. MiXCR was run by TCRdb on the multiplex PCR reads, yielding one entry per CDR3 protein. The sample consists of about 620,000 distinct CDR3 sequences, 16% of them appearing once. Germline V gene sequence: CDR1 MNHGY, CDR2 SVAAGI. Trimming took 3 bases from V and 0 from J, leaving 17 bases between them. The CDR3 runs to 17 residues. Noted time point: newly diagnosed GD, antithyroid drugs for less than 3 months. The authors made the TCR library using RNA they extracted from PBMCs. Study-wide results and caveats: Patients with persistent disease shared some 2,900 public clonotypes, outpacing the approximately 970 shared by new patients. With persistent disease, TRBV28, TRBJ1-2 and TRBJ2-5 were the favored segments.

This clonotype was counted at least ten times. Antigen: not known. The same sample was also used in a study of T cells in Graves' hyperthyroidism and ophthalmopathy. As that study records: HTBI primers were used for first-round RT-PCR of the TCR CDR3.

This chain uses TRBV6-9 with TRBJ1-1, with D unresolved. The specimen was peripheral blood mononuclear cells (PBMCs), collected at new diagnosis, from a patient treated with antithyroid drugs. This clonotype was obtained from a woman aged 25 to 45 with Graves disease. CDR3 nucleotides: TGTGCCAGCAGTTACCCCCAAGCGATGGTATTGAACACTGAAGCTTTCTTT. Its protein is CASSYPQAMVLNTEAFF.